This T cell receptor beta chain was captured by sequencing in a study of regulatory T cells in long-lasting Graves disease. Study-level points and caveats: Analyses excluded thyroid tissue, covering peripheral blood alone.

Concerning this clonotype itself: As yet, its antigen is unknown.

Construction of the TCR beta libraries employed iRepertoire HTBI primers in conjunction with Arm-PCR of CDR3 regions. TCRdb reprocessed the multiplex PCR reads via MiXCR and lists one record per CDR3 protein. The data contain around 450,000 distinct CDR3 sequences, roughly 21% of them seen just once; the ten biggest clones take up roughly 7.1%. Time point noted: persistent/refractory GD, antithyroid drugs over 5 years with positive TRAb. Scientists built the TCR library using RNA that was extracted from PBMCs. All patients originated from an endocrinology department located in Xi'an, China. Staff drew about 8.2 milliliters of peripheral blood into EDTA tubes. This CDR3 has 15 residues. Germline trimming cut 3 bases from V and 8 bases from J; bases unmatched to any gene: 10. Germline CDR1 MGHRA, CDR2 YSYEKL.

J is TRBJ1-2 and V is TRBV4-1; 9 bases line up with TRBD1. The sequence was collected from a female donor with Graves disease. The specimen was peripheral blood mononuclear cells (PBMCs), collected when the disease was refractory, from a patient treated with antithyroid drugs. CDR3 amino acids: CASSQPRDRDGGYTF. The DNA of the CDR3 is TGCGCCAGCAGCCAGCCCCGGGACAGGGACGGGGGCTACACCTTC.